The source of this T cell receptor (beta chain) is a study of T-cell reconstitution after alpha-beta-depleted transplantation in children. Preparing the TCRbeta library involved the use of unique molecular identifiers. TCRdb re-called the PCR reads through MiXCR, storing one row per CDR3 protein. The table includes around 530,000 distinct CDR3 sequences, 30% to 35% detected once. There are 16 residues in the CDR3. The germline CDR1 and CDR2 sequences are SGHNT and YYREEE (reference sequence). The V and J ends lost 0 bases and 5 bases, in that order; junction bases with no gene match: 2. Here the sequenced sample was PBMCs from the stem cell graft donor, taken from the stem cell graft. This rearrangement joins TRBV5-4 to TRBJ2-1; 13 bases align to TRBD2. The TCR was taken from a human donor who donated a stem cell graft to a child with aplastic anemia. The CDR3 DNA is TGTGCCAGCAGCTTGGGCGGGACTAGCGGGAACAATGAGCAGTTCTTC. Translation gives CASSLGGTSGNNEQFF.